This T cell receptor (beta chain) is from a study of identical twins. The study, taken as a whole, reports: Researchers caution that invariant MAIT and iNKT cells could partly confound zero-insertion analyses. Models predicted less out-of-frame TCR alpha sharing in monozygotic twins than was found.

The V end was cut by 0 bases, the J end by 4 bases, with 8 bases between. This CDR3 has 14 amino acids. TCRdb used MiXCR to reprocess the 5' RACE reads, holding one entry per CDR3 protein. The data contain about 690,000 distinct CDR3 sequences, roughly 6% of them singletons. This clonotype was picked up many times. The target antigen is unknown. This sequence originates from a young man in good health. Input material: naive T cells sorted from blood. The chain employs TRBV12-3 or TRBV12-4 and TRBJ2-3; D perhaps matches TRBD2 (6 bases). CDR3: CASSLAEGSDTQYF. CDR3 coding DNA: TGTGCCAGCAGTTTAGCGGAGGGCTCAGATACGCAGTATTTT.